These 18 T cell receptor delta chains share one sample of origin, sequenced in a study of gamma-delta T cells after stem cell transplantation. TCRdb reran clone calling via CATT on the RT-PCR reads. The sample yields 1,500 to 1,600 delta-chain clones, 5.5% seen once. The specimen was gamma-delta T cells. The receptor set was obtained from a human donor. It is not recorded whose cells these are; they may come from a transplant donor.

Turning to this clone: This is likely an artifact of a read error, given a far larger clone one base away. This same CDR3 is encoded by further DNA sequences in the sample. The chain uses TRDV2 and TRDJ1; D possibly corresponds to TRDD3 (5 bases). The CDR3 consists of 19 residues. CDR1 is GEAIGNYY, CDR2 EKD, per germline. DNA of the CDR3: TGTGCCTGCGACACCGTACCCATACGCAGGGTATTATACACCGATAAACTCATCTTT. Its translation: CACDTVPIRRVLYTDKLIF.

A remark on this clone: A far larger clone is just one base off, so this is likely a read error. Other nucleotide sequences in the sample specify the same CDR3. As DNA, the CDR3 is TGTGCCCTTGGGGAACCGAGTGGGGGGACCTGGGACACCCGACAGATGTTTTTC. It codes for CALGEPSGGTWDTRQMFF. V gene TRDV1 combines with J gene TRDJ3; TRDD3 might be the D (6 bases). CDR3 length: 18 residues. The V gene's germline CDR1 is TSWWSYY and CDR2 QGS.

This clone was picked up a small number of times. The protein that TCRdb holds for this DNA derives from a much larger clone and differs from the translated DNA at residue 3, which likely indicates a read error; the protein shown here is translated from the DNA. This chain joins TRDV2 and TRDJ1; 12 positions match TRDD3. Germline-derived CDR1 and CDR2 are GEAIGNYY and EKD. The CDR3 covers 18 residues. DNA of the CDR3: TGTGCCCGTGACACCCTAAATACTGGGGGATACTCTACCGATAAACTCATCTTT. Its translation is CARDTLNTGGYSTDKLIF.

This clone was counted only a few times. Only one base separates this from a far larger clonotype, so it likely reflects a read error. The same CDR3 is also encoded by other DNA sequences in this sample. V and J are TRDV2 and TRDJ1; a weak D match, TRDD3 (5 bases). Per germline, CDR1 GEAIGNYY and CDR2 EKD. This CDR3 has 17 residues. CDR3 sequence reads: CACDTAGYKSPTDKLIF. Here the CDR3 DNA reads TGTGCCTGCGACACCGCTGGGTACAAATCCCCCACCGATAAACTCATCTTT.

A few counts support this clone. TCRdb records a much larger clone's protein for this DNA, with a difference at residue 16 that likely arises from a read error; the protein given is the translation of the DNA. The chain links TRDV2 to TRDJ1; TRDD3 matches at 11 bases. Germline V gene sequence: CDR1 GEAIGNYY, CDR2 EKD. This CDR3 is built from 18 residues. CDR3 sequence: CACDTGNWGIIPTDKRIF. Written as DNA, the CDR3 is TGTGCCTGTGACACCGGAAACTGGGGGATAATTCCCACCGATAAACGCATCTTT.

With regard to this clone: The protein in TCRdb stems from a much larger clone and differs at residue 5 from this DNA's translation, likely a read error; here the protein is translated from the DNA. The chain uses TRDV1 and TRDJ1, with 11 positions matching TRDD3. Looked up from germline, CDR1 is TSWWSYY and CDR2 is QGS. The CDR3 totals 18 residues. V trimming: 5 bases; J trimming: 1 base; junction bases outside the gene matches: 12. CDR3 residues: CALGNLRAGGYITDKLIF. As DNA, the CDR3 is TGTGCTCTTGGGAATCTACGGGCTGGGGGATACATCACCGATAAACTCATCTTT.

This clone appeared a few times. This DNA's translation differs at residue 12 from TCRdb's protein, which comes from a much larger clone; a read error is likely, and the protein shown is translated from the DNA. V usage is TRDV2 and J usage is TRDJ1; D unclear. The CDR3 loop spans 16 amino acids. Per germline, CDR1 GEAIGNYY and CDR2 EKD. The V gene lost 0 bases and the J gene lost 7 bases, with 20 bases spanning the gap. CDR3 protein: CACDTVEDQTDVKLIF. The CDR3 DNA follows: TGTGCCTGTGACACCGTTGAAGATCAAACGGACGTTAAACTCATCTTT.

This clone was picked up many times. This sequence is one base from a far larger clone and is likely a read error. DNA for the CDR3: TGTGCCTGTGACACCGTGCCTGGGGGATCCACGATCACCGATAAACCCATCTTT. Protein sequence: CACDTVPGGSTITDKPIF. This rearrangement joins TRDV2 to TRDJ1; 9 bases line up with TRDD3. CDR3 size: 18 residues. The germline V gene has CDR1 GEAIGNYY and CDR2 EKD.

A note on this clone: The mismatch at residue 6 between this DNA's translation and the TCRdb protein of a much larger clone likely reflects a read error; the protein shown is translated from the DNA. The chain employs TRDV2 and TRDJ1, with a tentative D call TRDD3 (6 bases). Germline CDR1 and CDR2: GEAIGNYY and EKD. Trimming took off 0 bases at V and 1 base at J, with 17 bases between the two ends. This CDR3 contains 17 residues. This CDR3 is CACDTTGYKSPTDKLIF. CDR3 bases: TGTGCCTGTGACACCACTGGGTACAAATCCCCCACCGATAAACTCATCTTT.

With regard to this clone: This sequence may be a read error, since a much larger clone differs from it by one base. V is TRDV1 and J is TRDJ2; D gene uncertain. Trimming took 11 bases from V and 10 from J, leaving 17 bases between them. Germline loops: CDR1 TSWWSYY, CDR2 QGS. The CDR3 is made up of 12 amino acids. In DNA, the CDR3 is TGTGCTGGGGCCCCAGGGGCAGAACAACTCTTCTTT. It encodes CAGAPGAEQLFF.

Within the sample, this clone is large. This sample also contains other DNA sequences that code for the same CDR3. The chain is built from TRDV2 and TRDJ1; TRDD3 matches 8 bases. Germline V lookup: CDR1 GEAIGNYY, CDR2 EKD. The V gene end was trimmed by 0 bases and the J gene end by 0 bases; junction bases not matched to a gene: 8. The CDR3 is 17 residues long. The CDR3 loop is CACDTVWGNEYTDKLIF. The DNA of the CDR3 is TGTGCCTGTGACACCGTCTGGGGGAACGAGTACACCGATAAACTCATCTTT.

This clone was observed a few times. This chain connects TRDV2 to TRDJ1; tentative D call: TRDD3 (6 bases). The CDR3 runs to 15 residues. Between the trimmed V and J ends, which lost 3 bases and 4 bases, there was a span of 17 bases. Germline V gene data show CDR1 as GEAIGNYY and CDR2 as EKD. The DNA for the CDR3 is TGTGCCTGTGACGACCTGGGGCCGCTGGACGATAAACTCATCTTT. This codes for CACDDLGPLDDKLIF.

Turning to this clone: A far larger clone differs by one base, so this is likely a read error. The same CDR3 arises from other DNA sequences in this sample as well. V and J are TRDV2 and TRDJ1; 11 bases are shared with TRDD3. This CDR3 is 16 amino acids long. Per germline, CDR1 GEAIGNYY and CDR2 EKD. With V trimmed by 0 bases and J by 4 bases, 6 bases remained unmatched. The CDR3 region is CACDTLGDTMSDKLIF. CDR3 bases: TGTGCCTGTGACACCCTGGGGGATACAATGAGCGATAAACTCATCTTT.

Remarks on this clone: A read error is the likely source, as a far larger clone sits one nucleotide away. This chain uses TRDV2 with TRDJ1; 10 bases match TRDD3. Trimming at V came to 9 bases and at J to 0 bases, leaving 33 bases not matched to a gene. The CDR3 runs 23 residues. Per the germline V gene, CDR1 is GEAIGNYY and CDR2 is EKD. CDR3 in DNA: TGTGCCCGTGTCCCACTAATCTCTTCACTCCCGTCACTGGGGGATGTAGACACCGATAAACTCATCTTT. Translation gives CARVPLISSLPSLGDVDTDKLIF.

The V and J genes are TRDV2 and TRDJ1; TRDD3 agrees at 8 bases. Germline values: CDR1 GEAIGNYY, CDR2 EKD. This CDR3 contains 16 residues. J lost 2 bases, V lost 3 bases, and 10 bases had no gene match. The CDR3 sequence: CACDEAGIRETDKLIF. In nucleotides, the CDR3 is TGTGCCTGTGACGAGGCTGGGATACGGGAGACCGATAAACTCATCTTT.

This clone was counted between two and nine times. A read error is the likely source, as a far larger clone sits one nucleotide away. The chain recombines TRDV1 with TRDJ1, with 7 bases lining up with TRDD2. V was clipped by 4 bases and J by 1 base; unmatched bases: 21. This CDR3 is 20 amino acids long. The germline gives CDR1 TSWWSYY, CDR2 QGS. The CDR3 nucleotides are TGTGCTCTTGGGGGCCTTTCCCTTCCCCCCTTCCTCGAGTGCACCGATAAACTCATCTTT. It is translated as CALGGLSLPPFLECTDKLIF.

This clone was detected a few times. The protein given by TCRdb reflects a much larger clone and differs at residue 2 from this DNA's translation, likely from a read error; the protein shown is the DNA's translation. This chain connects TRDV2 to TRDJ1; D unclear. The germline gives CDR1 GEAIGNYY, CDR2 EKD. The CDR3 sequence is 14 residues long. The CDR3, as DNA: TGTTCCTGTGACGCGCTTACTGATGGCGATAAACTCATCTTT. Translation: CSCDALTDGDKLIF.

Turning to this clone: It differs at one base from a far larger clone, so likely a read error. In the same sample, other DNA sequences code for this CDR3. The chain has TRDV2 and TRDJ1, with 12 bases fitting TRDD3. This CDR3 contains 21 residues. Germline lookup yields CDR1 GEAIGNYY and CDR2 EKD. This chain's CDR3 is CACDTVSSGLELGDTIDKLIF. In DNA form, the CDR3 reads TGTGCCTGCGACACCGTCTCCTCCGGCCTCGAACTGGGGGATACAATCGATAAACTCATCTTT.